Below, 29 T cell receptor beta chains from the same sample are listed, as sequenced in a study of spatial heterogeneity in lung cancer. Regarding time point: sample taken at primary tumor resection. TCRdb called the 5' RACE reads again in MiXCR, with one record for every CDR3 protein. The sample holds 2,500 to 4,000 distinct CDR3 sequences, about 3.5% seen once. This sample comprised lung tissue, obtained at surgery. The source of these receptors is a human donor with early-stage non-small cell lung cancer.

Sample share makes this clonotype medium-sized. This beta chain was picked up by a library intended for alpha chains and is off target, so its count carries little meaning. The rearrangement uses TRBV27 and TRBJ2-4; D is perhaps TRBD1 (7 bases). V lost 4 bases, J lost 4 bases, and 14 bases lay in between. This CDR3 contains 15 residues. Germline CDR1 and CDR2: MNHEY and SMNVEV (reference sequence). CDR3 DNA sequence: TGTGCCAGCAGTTCAAACGGGGGACAGAAAAACATTCAGTACTTC. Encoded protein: CASSSNGGQKNIQYF.

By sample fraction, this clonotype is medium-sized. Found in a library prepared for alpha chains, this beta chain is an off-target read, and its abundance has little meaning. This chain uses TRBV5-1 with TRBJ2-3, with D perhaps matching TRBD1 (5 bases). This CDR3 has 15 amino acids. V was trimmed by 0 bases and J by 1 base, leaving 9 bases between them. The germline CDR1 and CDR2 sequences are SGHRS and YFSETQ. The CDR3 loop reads CASSLEGSRTDTQYF. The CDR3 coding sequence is TGCGCCAGCAGCTTGGAGGGGTCTCGCACAGATACGCAGTATTTT. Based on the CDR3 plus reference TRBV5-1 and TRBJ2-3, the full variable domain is KAGVTQTPRYLIKTRGQQVTLSCSPISGHRSVSWYQQTPGQGLQFLFEYFSETQRNKGNFPGRFSGRQFSNSRSEMNVSTLELGDSALYLCASSLEGSRTDTQYFGPGTRLTVL.

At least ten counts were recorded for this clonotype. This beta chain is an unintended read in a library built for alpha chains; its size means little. The CDR3 nucleotides read TGTGCCAGCAGCCTGACAGGCTCCTATGGCTACACCTTC. Amino acids: CASSLTGSYGYTF. The chain joins TRBV9 to TRBJ1-2; D possibly corresponds to TRBD1 (6 bases). The CDR3 spans 13 residues. Per germline, CDR1 SGDLS and CDR2 YYNGEE. V gave up 4 bases and J gave up 4 bases, with 11 bases separating them.

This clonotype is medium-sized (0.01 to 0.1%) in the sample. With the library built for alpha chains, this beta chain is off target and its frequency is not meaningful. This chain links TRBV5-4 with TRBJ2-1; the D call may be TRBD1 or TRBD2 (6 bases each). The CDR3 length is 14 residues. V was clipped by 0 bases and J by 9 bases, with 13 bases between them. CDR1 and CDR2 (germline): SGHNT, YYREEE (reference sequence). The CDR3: CASSLGTGDTEQFF. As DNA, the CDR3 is TGTGCCAGCAGCTTGGGGACGGGGGACACTGAGCAGTTCTTC.

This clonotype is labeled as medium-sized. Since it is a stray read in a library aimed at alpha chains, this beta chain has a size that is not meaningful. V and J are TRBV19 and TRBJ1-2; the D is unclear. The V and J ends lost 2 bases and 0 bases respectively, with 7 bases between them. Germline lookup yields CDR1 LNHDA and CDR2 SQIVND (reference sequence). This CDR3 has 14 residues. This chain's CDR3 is CASSIMNANYGYTF. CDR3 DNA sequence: TGTGCCAGTAGTATAATGAACGCTAACTATGGCTACACCTTC.

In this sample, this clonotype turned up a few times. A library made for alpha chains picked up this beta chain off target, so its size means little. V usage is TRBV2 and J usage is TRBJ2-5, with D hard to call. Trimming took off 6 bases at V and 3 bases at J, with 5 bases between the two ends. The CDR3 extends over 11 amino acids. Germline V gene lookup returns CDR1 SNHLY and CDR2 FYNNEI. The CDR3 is CASRNEETQYF. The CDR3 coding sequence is TGTGCCAGCAGAAACGAAGAGACCCAGTACTTC. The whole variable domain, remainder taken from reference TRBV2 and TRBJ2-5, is EPEVTQTPSHQVTQMGQEVILRCVPISNHLYFYWYRQILGQKVEFLVSFYNNEISEKSEIFDDQFSVERPDGSNFTLKIRSTKLEDSAMYFCASRNEETQYFGPGTRLLVL.

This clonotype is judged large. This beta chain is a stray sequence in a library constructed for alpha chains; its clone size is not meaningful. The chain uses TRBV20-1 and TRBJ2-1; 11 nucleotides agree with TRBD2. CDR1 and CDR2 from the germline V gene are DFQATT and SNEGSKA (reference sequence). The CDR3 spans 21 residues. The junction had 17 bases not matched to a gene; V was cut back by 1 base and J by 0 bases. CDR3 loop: CSARVSILAGGPMSSYNEQFF. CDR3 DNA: TGCAGTGCTAGAGTCTCGATCCTAGCGGGGGGTCCAATGAGCTCCTACAATGAGCAGTTCTTC.

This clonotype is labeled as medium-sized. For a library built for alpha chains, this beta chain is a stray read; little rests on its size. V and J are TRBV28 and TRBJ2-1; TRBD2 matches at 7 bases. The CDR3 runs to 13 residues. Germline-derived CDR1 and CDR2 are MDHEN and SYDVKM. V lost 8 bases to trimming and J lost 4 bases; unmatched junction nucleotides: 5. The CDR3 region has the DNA TGTGCCAGCTGGCGGGGGAGTTACAATGAGCAGTTCTTC. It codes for CASWRGSYNEQFF. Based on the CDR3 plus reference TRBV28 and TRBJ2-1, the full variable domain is DVKVTQSSRYLVKRTGEKVFLECVQDMDHENMFWYRQDPGLGLRLIYFSYDVKMKEKGDIPEGYSVSREKKERFSLILESASTNQTSMYLCASWRGSYNEQFFGPGTRLTVL.

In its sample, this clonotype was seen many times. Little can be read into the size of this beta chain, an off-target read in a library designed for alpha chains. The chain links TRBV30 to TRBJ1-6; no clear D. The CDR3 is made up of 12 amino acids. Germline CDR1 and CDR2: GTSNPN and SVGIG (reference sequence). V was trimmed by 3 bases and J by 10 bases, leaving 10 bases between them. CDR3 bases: TGTGCCTGGAGCCTGATCAAATCACCCCTCCACTTT. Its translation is CAWSLIKSPLHF. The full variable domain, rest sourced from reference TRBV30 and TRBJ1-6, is SQTIHQWPATLVQPVGSPLSLECTVEGTSNPNLYWYRQAAGRGLQLLFYSVGIGQISSEVPQNLSASRPQDRQFILSSKKLLLSDSGFYLCAWSLIKSPLHFGNGTRLTVT.

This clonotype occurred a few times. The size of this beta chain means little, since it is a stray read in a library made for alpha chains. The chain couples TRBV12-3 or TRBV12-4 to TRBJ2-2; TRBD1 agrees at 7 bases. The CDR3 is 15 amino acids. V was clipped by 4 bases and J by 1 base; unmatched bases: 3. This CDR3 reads CASSYRQGNTGELFF. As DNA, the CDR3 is TGTGCCAGCAGTTACCGACAGGGGAACACCGGGGAGCTGTTTTTT.

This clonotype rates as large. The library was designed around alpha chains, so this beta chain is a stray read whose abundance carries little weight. The CDR3 DNA follows: TGCGCCAGCAGCCCCCAGGGGGAGGACGAGCAGTACTTC. It codes for CASSPQGEDEQYF. The V and J genes are TRBV4-3 and TRBJ2-7, with D perhaps matching TRBD1 (7 bases). The CDR3 is 13 amino acids. The germline gives CDR1 LGHNA, CDR2 YSLEER. Trimming pared 4 bases from V and 5 bases from J, leaving 12 bases between.

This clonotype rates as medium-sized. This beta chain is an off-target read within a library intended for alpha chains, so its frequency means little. For the CDR3, the DNA is TGTGCCAGCAGCTCTCTATACAATGAGCAGTTCTTC. This gives the protein CASSSLYNEQFF. The rearrangement uses TRBV3-1 and TRBJ2-1, with D unclear. The germline gives CDR1 LGHDT, CDR2 YNNKEL (reference sequence). CDR3 length: 12 residues. Between the trimmed V and J ends, which lost 5 bases and 4 bases, there was a span of 6 bases.

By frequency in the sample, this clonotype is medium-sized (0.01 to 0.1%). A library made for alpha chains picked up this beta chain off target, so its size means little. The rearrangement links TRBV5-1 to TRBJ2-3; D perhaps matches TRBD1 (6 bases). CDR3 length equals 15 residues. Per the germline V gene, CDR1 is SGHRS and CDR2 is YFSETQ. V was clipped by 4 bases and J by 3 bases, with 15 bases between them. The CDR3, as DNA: TGCGCCAGCAGCCTACTACAGGGTAGGACAGATACGCAGTATTTT. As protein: CASSLLQGRTDTQYF.

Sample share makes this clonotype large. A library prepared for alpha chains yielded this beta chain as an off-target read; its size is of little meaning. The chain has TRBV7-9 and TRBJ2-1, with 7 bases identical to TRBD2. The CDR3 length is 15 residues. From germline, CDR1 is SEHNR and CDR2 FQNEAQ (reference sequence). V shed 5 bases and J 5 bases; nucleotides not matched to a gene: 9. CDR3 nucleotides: TGTGCCAGCAGCGAAGGGCCCGGGAGGAACAATGAGCAGTTCTTC. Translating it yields CASSEGPGRNNEQFF. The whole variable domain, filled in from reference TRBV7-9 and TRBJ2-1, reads DTGVSQNPRHKITKRGQNVTFRCDPISEHNRLYWYRQTLGQGPEFLTYFQNEAQLEKSRLLSDRFSAERPKGSFSTLEIQRTEQGDSAMYLCASSEGPGRNNEQFFGPGTRLTVL.

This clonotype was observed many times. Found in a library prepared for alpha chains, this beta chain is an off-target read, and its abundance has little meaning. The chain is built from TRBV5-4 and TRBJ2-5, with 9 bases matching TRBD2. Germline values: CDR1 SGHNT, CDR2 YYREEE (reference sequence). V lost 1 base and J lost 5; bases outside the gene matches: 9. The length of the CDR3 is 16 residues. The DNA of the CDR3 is TGTGCCAGCAGCTTGTCGGAAGCGGGGGGTCGCGAGACCCAGTACTTC. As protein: CASSLSEAGGRETQYF.

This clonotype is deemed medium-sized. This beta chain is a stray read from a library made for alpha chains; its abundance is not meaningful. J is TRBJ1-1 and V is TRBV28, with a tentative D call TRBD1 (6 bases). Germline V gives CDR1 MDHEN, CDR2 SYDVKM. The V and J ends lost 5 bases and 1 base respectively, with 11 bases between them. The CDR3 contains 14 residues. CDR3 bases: TGTGCCAGCAGTCCTCAGACAGGGAACACTGAAGCTTTCTTT. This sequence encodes CASSPQTGNTEAFF.

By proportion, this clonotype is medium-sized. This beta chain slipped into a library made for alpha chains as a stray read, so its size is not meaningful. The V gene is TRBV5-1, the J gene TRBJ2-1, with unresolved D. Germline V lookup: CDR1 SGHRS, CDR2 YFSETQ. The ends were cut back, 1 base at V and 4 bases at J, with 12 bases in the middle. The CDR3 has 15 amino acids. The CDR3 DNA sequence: TGCGCCAGCAGCTTGTCTCTCCCGAAGTACAATGAGCAGTTCTTC. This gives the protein CASSLSLPKYNEQFF. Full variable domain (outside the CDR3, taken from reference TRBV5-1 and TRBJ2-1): KAGVTQTPRYLIKTRGQQVTLSCSPISGHRSVSWYQQTPGQGLQFLFEYFSETQRNKGNFPGRFSGRQFSNSRSEMNVSTLELGDSALYLCASSLSLPKYNEQFFGPGTRLTVL.

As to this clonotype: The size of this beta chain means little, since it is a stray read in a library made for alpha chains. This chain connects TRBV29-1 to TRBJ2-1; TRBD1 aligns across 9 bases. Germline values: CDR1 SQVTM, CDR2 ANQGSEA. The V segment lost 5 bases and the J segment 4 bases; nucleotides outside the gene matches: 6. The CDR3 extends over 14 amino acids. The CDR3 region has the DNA TGCAGCGTTTACGACAGGGGGGTTTACAATGAGCAGTTCTTC. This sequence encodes CSVYDRGVYNEQFF.

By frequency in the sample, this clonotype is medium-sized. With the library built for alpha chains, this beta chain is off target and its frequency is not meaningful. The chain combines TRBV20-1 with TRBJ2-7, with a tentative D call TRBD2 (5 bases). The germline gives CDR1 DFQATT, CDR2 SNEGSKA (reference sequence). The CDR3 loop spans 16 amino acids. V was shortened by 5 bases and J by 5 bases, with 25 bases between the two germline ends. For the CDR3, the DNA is TGCAGTGCTTCTCCCTCTGGACTTGCTGGTAGCGACGAGCAGTACTTC. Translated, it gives CSASPSGLAGSDEQYF.

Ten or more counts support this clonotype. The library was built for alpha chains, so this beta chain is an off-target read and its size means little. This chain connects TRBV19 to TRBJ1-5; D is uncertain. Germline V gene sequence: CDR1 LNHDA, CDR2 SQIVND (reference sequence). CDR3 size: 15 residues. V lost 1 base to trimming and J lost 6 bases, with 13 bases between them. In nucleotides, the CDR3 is TGTGCCAGTAGTATAGGTTGGCAAGGGAGTCAGCCCCAGCATTTT. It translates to CASSIGWQGSQPQHF.

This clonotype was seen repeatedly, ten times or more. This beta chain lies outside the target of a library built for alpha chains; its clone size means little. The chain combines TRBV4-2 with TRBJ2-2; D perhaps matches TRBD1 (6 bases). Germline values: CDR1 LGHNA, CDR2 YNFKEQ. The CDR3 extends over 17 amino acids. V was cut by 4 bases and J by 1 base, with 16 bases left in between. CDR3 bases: TGTGCCAGCAGCCTTCTAGGGGGAACTAAGAACACCGGGGAGCTGTTTTTT. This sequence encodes CASSLLGGTKNTGELFF.

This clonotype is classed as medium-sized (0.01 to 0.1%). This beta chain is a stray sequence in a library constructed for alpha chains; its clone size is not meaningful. In nucleotides, the CDR3 is TGTGCCAGCAGCTTGGCCTATGGCTACACCTTC. The encoded protein is CASSLAYGYTF. The chain has TRBV5-6 and TRBJ1-2; D unresolved. Trimming took 0 bases from V and 4 from J, leaving 1 base between them. The CDR3 is 11 amino acids. Germline V gene data show CDR1 as SGHDT and CDR2 as YYEEEE.

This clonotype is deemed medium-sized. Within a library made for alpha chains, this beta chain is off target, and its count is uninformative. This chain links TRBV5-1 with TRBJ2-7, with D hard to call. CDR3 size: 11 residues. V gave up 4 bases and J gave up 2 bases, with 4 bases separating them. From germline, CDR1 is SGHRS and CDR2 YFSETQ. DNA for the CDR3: TGCGCCAGCAGCCTCCCCTACGAGCAGTACGTC. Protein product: CASSLPYEQYV.

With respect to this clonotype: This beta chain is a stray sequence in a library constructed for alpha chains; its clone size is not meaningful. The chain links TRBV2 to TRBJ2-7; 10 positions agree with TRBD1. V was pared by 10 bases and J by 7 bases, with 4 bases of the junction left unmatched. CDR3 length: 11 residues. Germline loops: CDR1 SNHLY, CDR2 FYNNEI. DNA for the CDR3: TGTGCCACGGCGGGACAGGGGGAGCAGTACGTC. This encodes CATAGQGEQYV.

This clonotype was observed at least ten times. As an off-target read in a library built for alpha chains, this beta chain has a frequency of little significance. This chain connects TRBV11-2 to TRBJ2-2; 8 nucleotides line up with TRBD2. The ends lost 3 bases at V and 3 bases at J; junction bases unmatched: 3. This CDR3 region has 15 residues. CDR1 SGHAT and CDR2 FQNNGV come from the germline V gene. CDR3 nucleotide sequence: TGTGCCAGCAGCTTGAGGCGGGGGGACACCGGGGAGCTGTTTTTT. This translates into CASSLRRGDTGELFF.

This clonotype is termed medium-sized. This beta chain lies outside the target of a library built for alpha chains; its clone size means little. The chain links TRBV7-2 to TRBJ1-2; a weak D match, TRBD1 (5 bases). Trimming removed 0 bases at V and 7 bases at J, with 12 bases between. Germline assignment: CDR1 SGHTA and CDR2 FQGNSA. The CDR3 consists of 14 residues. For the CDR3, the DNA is TGTGCCAGCAGCTTAGCCGGGACCCAATCTGGCTACACCTTC. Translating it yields CASSLAGTQSGYTF.

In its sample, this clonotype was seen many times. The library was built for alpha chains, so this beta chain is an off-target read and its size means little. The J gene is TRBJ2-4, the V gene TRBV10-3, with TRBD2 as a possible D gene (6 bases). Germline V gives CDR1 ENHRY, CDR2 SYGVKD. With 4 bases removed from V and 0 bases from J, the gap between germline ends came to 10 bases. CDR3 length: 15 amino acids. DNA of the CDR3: TGTGCCATCAGTGGGGGGGAAGGAGCCAAAAACATTCAGTACTTC. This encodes CAISGGEGAKNIQYF.

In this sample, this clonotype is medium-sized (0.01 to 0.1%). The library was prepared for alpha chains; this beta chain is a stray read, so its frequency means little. Here the CDR3 reads CASSQDGTYEQYF. The DNA for the CDR3 is TGTGCCAGCAGTCAGGACGGTACCTACGAGCAGTACTTC. The chain recombines TRBV2 with TRBJ2-7; D is uncertain. The V gene lost 5 bases and the J gene lost 2 bases, with 10 bases spanning the gap. Germline V gene lookup returns CDR1 SNHLY and CDR2 FYNNEI. This CDR3 comprises 13 residues.

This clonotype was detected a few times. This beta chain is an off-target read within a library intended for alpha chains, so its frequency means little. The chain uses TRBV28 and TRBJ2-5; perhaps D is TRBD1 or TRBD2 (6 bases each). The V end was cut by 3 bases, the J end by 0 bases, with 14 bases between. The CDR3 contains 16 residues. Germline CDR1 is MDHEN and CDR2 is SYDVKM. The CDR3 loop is CASSFVGGQDQETQYF. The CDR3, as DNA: TGTGCCAGCAGTTTTGTAGGGGGGCAGGACCAAGAGACCCAGTACTTC. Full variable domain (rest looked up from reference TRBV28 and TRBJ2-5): DVKVTQSSRYLVKRTGEKVFLECVQDMDHENMFWYRQDPGLGLRLIYFSYDVKMKEKGDIPEGYSVSREKKERFSLILESASTNQTSMYLCASSFVGGQDQETQYFGPGTRLLVL.